The rows below give T cell receptor beta chains drawn from one sample of a study of blood T cells in healthy people across ages. TCRdb re-called the 5' RACE reads through MiXCR, storing one row per CDR3 protein. The data contain some 750,000 distinct CDR3 sequences, about 20% of them singletons. The sample consisted of blood. The receptors were sampled from a man in his 70s in good health. Both conserved end residues are part of each CDR3. A D gene is named only where the DNA matches it firmly. Expanded clones get a size class; other rows say once, few or many, or leave the size out.

TRBV29-1	TRBJ2-3	TRBD2	NA	CSGRLAGGTDTQYF	TGCAGCGGCAGGCTAGCGGGTGGGACAGATACGCAGTATTTT
TRBV12-3/TRBV12-4	TRBJ2-7	TRBD1	few	CASSFAGQVNEQYF	TGTGCCAGCAGTTTTGCCGGACAGGTTAACGAGCAGTACTTC
TRBV5-1	TRBJ2-1	TRBD2	NA	CASSATSAINEQFF	TGCGCCAGCAGCGCTACTAGCGCTATCAATGAGCAGTTCTTC
TRBV12-3/TRBV12-4	TRBJ2-5	TRBD2	NA	CASSWTLAGPQETQYF	TGTGCCAGCAGTTGGACCCTAGCGGGGCCTCAAGAGACCCAGTACTTC
TRBV20-1	TRBJ2-1	TRBD1	few	CSAIAGGSSNEQFF	TGCAGTGCTATCGCAGGGGGCAGCTCCAATGAGCAGTTCTTC
TRBV5-1	TRBJ2-3	NA	many	CASSLARFSTDTQYF	TGCGCCAGCAGCTTGGCTAGGTTCAGCACAGATACGCAGTATTTT
TRBV11-2	TRBJ2-1	TRBD2	few	CASSLGLLAGVNEQFF	TGTGCCAGCAGCTTAGGCTTACTAGCGGGGGTCAATGAGCAGTTCTTC
TRBV28	TRBJ1-4	TRBD1	NA	CASRNAGTGNEKLFF	TGTGCCAGCAGAAATGCCGGGACAGGGAATGAAAAACTGTTTTTT
TRBV11-2	TRBJ1-5	NA	few	CASSLDQGGQPQHF	TGTGCCAGCAGCTTAGATCAAGGTGGCCAGCCCCAGCATTTT
TRBV7-8	TRBJ1-4	NA	NA	CASSFPQGSEKLFF	TGTGCCAGCAGCTTTCCTCAGGGGAGCGAAAAACTGTTTTTT
TRBV5-1	TRBJ2-5	TRBD2	NA	CASSPGLAGGYWETQYF	TGCGCCAGCAGCCCCGGACTAGCGGGAGGGTACTGGGAGACCCAGTACTTC
TRBV5-1	TRBJ1-5	TRBD1	NA	CARTGEFSNQPQHF	TGCGCCAGGACAGGGGAGTTTAGCAATCAGCCCCAGCATTTT
TRBV6-5	TRBJ2-1	TRBD2	NA	CASMGLALNDEQFF	TGTGCCAGCATGGGACTAGCGTTGAACGATGAGCAGTTCTTC
TRBV20-1	TRBJ2-3	TRBD2	few	CSAGPSGGADTQYF	TGCAGTGCTGGGCCTAGCGGGGGGGCAGATACGCAGTATTTT
TRBV5-1	TRBJ2-3	NA	few	CASSRGTGGADTQYF	TGCGCCAGCAGCCGAGGTACAGGGGGGGCAGATACGCAGTATTTT
TRBV18	TRBJ2-4	NA	few	CASSPTGPIQYF	TGTGCCAGCTCACCAACAGGGCCAATTCAGTACTTC
TRBV14	TRBJ2-5	NA	NA	CASSPAGRVEFGETQYF	TGTGCCAGCAGCCCAGCGGGCAGGGTAGAGTTCGGCGAGACCCAGTACTTC
TRBV7-9	TRBJ2-1	NA	NA	CASREQGIEQFF	TGTGCCAGCAGGGAACAGGGAATTGAGCAGTTCTTC
TRBV12-3/TRBV12-4	TRBJ2-7	NA	few	CASSLKGPPTVYEQYF	TGTGCCAGCAGTTTAAAAGGGCCCCCCACGGTCTACGAGCAGTACTTC
TRBV5-1	TRBJ2-1	NA	few	CASSLLGQEQFF	TGCGCCAGCAGCCTACTCGGGCAAGAGCAGTTCTTC
TRBV5-1	TRBJ1-4	TRBD1	NA	CASSGQEGNEKLFF	TGCGCCAGTTCGGGACAGGAAGGAAATGAAAAACTGTTTTTT
TRBV12-3/TRBV12-4	TRBJ2-7	NA	few	CASSRQVTYEQYF	TGTGCCAGCAGTAGACAGGTGACCTACGAGCAGTACTTC
TRBV3-1	TRBJ2-3	TRBD2	few	CASSRPGTSGTTQYF	TGTGCCAGCAGCCGTCCCGGGACTAGCGGGACAACGCAGTATTTT
TRBV29-1	TRBJ2-3	TRBD2	few	CSVEVPLAGGDTQYF	TGCAGCGTTGAAGTTCCGTTGGCGGGAGGTGATACGCAGTATTTT
TRBV7-9	TRBJ1-2	NA	few	CASLEGFGGYTF	TGTGCCAGCCTGGAGGGTTTTGGGGGCTACACCTTC
TRBV12-5	TRBJ1-5	NA	few	CASGLADRPYQPQHF	TGTGCTAGTGGTTTGGCCGACAGACCCTATCAGCCCCAGCATTTT
TRBV20-1	TRBJ2-1	TRBD1	NA	CSARDFQKQGDPYNEQFF	TGCAGTGCTAGAGATTTTCAAAAACAGGGGGACCCCTACAATGAGCAGTTCTTC
TRBV29-1	TRBJ1-3	NA	NA	CSFLGSDGNTIYF	TGCAGCTTCCTGGGGTCGGATGGAAACACCATATATTTT
TRBV7-2	TRBJ1-4	NA	few	CASSLIADSIEKLFF	TGTGCCAGCAGCCTAATTGCCGACAGTATTGAAAAACTGTTTTTT
TRBV2	TRBJ1-2	NA	few	CASSERQTNYGYTF	TGTGCCAGCAGTGAGAGGCAAACCAACTATGGCTACACCTTC
TRBV13	TRBJ1-6	NA	NA	CASSASNSPLHF	TGTGCCAGCAGCGCGAGCAATTCACCCCTCCACTTT
TRBV2	TRBJ2-3	TRBD1	few	CASRDRVITDTQYF	TGTGCCAGCAGGGACAGGGTGATCACAGATACGCAGTATTTT
TRBV12-3/TRBV12-4	TRBJ1-1	TRBD1	NA	CASSPGDRETEAFF	TGTGCCAGCAGCCCTGGGGACAGGGAGACTGAAGCTTTCTTT
TRBV28	TRBJ2-1	NA	NA	CASSSPTRSEQFF	TGTGCCAGCAGCTCACCGACGAGGAGTGAGCAGTTCTTC
TRBV9	TRBJ2-3	TRBD2	few	CASSVPAGGPDTQYF	TGTGCCAGCAGCGTACCAGCGGGGGGACCAGATACGCAGTATTTT
TRBV28	TRBJ2-1	TRBD2	NA	CASSLWGLAGGNEQFF	TGTGCCAGCAGTTTATGGGGACTAGCGGGTGGAAATGAGCAGTTCTTC
TRBV25-1	TRBJ1-6	NA	NA	CASSEFRRGRFNSPLHF	TGTGCCAGCAGTGAATTCAGGAGGGGCAGGTTTAATTCACCCCTCCACTTT
TRBV2	TRBJ2-7	TRBD1	NA	CASSPGQEAEQYF	TGTGCCAGCAGTCCGGGACAGGAGGCCGAGCAGTACTTC
TRBV29-1	TRBJ2-7	NA	few	CSVEVPGSSYEQYF	TGCAGCGTTGAAGTCCCAGGGAGCTCCTACGAGCAGTACTTC
TRBV5-1	TRBJ1-3	NA	few	CASSWGGDLSGNTIYF	TGCGCCAGCAGCTGGGGCGGGGACCTCTCTGGAAACACCATATATTTT
TRBV24-1	TRBJ2-3	TRBD1	few	CATSSGTGGLDTQYF	TGTGCCACCAGCTCCGGGACAGGGGGATTAGATACGCAGTATTTT